This TCR beta chain was captured by sequencing in a study of tumor-infiltrating lymphocytes in primary liver carcinoma. At the level of the study: All patients, whether men or women, fell within 30 to 69 years of age. The study obtained roughly 3.5 to 7.13 million productive TCRbeta reads per sample, similar across tissue types.

The template, around 520 ng total RNA, yielded TCR beta cDNA made with a constant-region primer. Slightly modified ARM-PCR served as the procedure for the TCR beta libraries. These libraries came from three rounds of nested multiplex PCR. Two initial PCR rounds of around 9 cycles each paired TRBV1-TRBV30 forward primers with a C-beta reverse primer. TCRdb called the multiplex PCR reads again in MiXCR, with one record for every CDR3 protein. The sample lists 20,000 to 25,000 distinct CDR3 sequences; roughly 79% were seen once. The V gene's germline CDR1 is SGHAT and CDR2 FQDESV (reference sequence). The CDR3 covers 15 residues. Joint extraction of RNA and DNA used about 17-31 mg of bulk tissue that was unsorted. Patients had primary liver carcinoma treated by surgical resection. Concerning this clonotype itself: One end of the junction does not line up with germline, which may come from a read error.

What was sequenced was liver tumor tissue from sampling region 1. As to subset: tumor region T1, superior pole. This TCR was sampled from a woman under 40 with primary liver carcinoma and hepatitis B virus infection. This chain links TRBV11-1 with TRBJ2-1; either TRBD1 or TRBD2 may fit D (5 bases each). CDR3 in amino acids: CASSLGPGAHNEQFF. For the CDR3, the DNA is TGTGCCAGCAGCTTGGGACCGGGCGCTCACAATGAGCAGTTTTTC.